This T cell receptor beta chain was sequenced during a study of OX40 agonist ivuxolimab in advanced cancers. Study-wide background: Participants averaged approximately 65 years of age (range roughly 23 to 79) and were around 83% male. Of the participants, about 40% had some prior anti-PD-1, anti-PD-L1 or anti-CTLA-4 therapy, which was allowed.

Using immunoSEQ multiplex PCR, the repertoire was profiled, and TCRdb retains in-frame clones only, with some absent. The sample lists roughly 70,000 clones; 85% were seen once. CDR3 length equals 16 residues. The V segment lost 5 bases and the J segment 4 bases; nucleotides outside the gene matches: 12. Germline-derived CDR1 and CDR2 are MNHEY and SMNVEV (reference sequence). The sequence came from an adult with an advanced solid tumor such as melanoma, head and neck, liver or kidney cancer. The sequencing here drew on CD4+ or CD8+ T cells sorted from blood, taken in a trial of the OX40 agonist ivuxolimab. The chain has TRBV27 and TRBJ2-3; the match to TRBD1 covers 7 bases. CDR3 amino acids: CASSPTTGSMPDTQYF. The CDR3 region has the DNA TGTGCCAGCAGTCCAACGACAGGGTCAATGCCAGATACGCAGTATTTT.